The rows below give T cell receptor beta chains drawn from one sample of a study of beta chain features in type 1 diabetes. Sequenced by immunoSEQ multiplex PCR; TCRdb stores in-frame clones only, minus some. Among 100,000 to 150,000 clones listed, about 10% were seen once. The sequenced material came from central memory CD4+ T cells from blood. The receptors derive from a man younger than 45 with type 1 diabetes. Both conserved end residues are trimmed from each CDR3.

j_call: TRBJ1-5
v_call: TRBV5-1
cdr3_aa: ASSPWGGEDQPQH

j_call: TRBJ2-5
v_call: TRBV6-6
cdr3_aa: ASSLIWGPQETQY

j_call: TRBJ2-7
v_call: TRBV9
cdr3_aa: ASSPGAEQY

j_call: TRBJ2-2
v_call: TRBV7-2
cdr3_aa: ASSLTGQDTGELF

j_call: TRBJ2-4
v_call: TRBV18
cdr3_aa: ASSPTRGDIQY

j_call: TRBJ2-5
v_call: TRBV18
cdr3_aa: ASSTEQETQY

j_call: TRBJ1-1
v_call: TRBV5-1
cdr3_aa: ASSSLMNTEAF

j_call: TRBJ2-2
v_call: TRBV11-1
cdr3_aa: ATRREDGELF

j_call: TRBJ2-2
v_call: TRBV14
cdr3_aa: ASSQSRAGELF

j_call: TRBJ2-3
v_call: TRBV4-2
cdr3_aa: ASSTNPQRITDTQY

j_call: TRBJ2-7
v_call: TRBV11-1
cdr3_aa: ASSRDSPYEQY

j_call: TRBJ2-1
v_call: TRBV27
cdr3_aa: ASSLMGQGPNSYNEQF

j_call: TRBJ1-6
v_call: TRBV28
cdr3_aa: ASSSGEYNSPLH

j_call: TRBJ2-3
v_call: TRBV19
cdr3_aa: ASSSDRASTDTQY

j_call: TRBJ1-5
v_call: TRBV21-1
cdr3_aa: ASSARQGFNQPQH

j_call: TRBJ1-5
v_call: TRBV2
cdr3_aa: ASSYTGVGQPQH

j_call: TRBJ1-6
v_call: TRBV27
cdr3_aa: ASSLESSSYNSPLH

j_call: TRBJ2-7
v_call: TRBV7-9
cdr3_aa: ASSSTSYEQY

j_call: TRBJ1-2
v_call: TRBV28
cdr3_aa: ASSPTVLYGYT

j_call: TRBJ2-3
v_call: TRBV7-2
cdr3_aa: ASSLDLAGPSTDTQY

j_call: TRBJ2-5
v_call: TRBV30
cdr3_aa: AWSVEGVQETQY

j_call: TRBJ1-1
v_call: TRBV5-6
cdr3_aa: ASSLNREAF

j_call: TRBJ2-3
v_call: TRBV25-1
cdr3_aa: ASSEWGNGADTQY

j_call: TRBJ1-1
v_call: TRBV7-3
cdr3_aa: ASSLSRDTEAF

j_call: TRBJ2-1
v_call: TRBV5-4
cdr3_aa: ASSPSETSEQF